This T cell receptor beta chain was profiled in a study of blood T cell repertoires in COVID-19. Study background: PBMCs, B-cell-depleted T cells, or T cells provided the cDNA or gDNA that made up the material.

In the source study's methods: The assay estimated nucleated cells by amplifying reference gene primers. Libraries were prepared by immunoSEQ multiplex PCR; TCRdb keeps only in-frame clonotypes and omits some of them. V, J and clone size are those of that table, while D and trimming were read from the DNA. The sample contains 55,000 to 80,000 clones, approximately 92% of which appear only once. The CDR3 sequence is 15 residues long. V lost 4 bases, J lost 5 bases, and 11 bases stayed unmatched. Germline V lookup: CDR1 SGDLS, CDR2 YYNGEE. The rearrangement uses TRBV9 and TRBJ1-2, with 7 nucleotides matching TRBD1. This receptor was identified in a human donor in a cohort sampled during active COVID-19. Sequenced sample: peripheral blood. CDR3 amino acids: CASSSGQARGYGYTF. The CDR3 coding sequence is TGTGCCAGCAGCTCCGGACAGGCGAGGGGATATGGCTACACCTTC. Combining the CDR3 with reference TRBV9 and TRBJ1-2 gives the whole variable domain DSGVTQTPKHLITATGQRVTLRCSPRSGDLSVYWYQQSLDQGLQFLIQYYNGEERAKGNILERFSAQQFPDLHSELNLSSLELGDSALYFCASSSGQARGYGYTFGSGTRLTVV.